The 31 T cell receptor beta chains reported below all come from one sample, sequenced in a study of regulatory T cells in long-lasting Graves disease. The time point was: newly diagnosed GD, antithyroid drugs for less than 3 months. Scientists built the TCR library using RNA that was extracted from PBMCs. Combining iRepertoire HTBI primers with Arm-PCR of CDR3 regions, the authors built TCR beta libraries. TCRdb used MiXCR to reprocess the multiplex PCR reads, holding one entry per CDR3 protein. The table shows approximately 230,000 distinct CDR3 sequences, with about 16% occurring only once. Specimen: peripheral blood mononuclear cells (PBMCs), collected at new diagnosis, from a patient treated with antithyroid drugs. The receptors stem from a female donor with Graves disease.

The chain employs TRBV20-1 and TRBJ1-3; no firm D call. Trimming removed 0 bases from V and 2 bases from J, with 5 bases in between. This CDR3 spans 13 amino acids. The germline V gene has CDR1 DFQATT and CDR2 SNEGSKA (reference sequence). The CDR3 loop reads CSARDAPGNTIYF. For the CDR3, the DNA is TGCAGTGCTAGAGATGCGCCTGGAAACACCATATATTTT.

In its sample, this clonotype was seen many times. This chain connects TRBV12-3 or TRBV12-4 to TRBJ2-3; 7 nucleotides match TRBD2. CDR3 length: 17 residues. The trim removed 4 bases at V and 0 bases at J, leaving 10 bases unmatched. The CDR3 loop is CASSWQGASGSTDTQYF. DNA of the CDR3: TGTGCCAGCAGTTGGCAAGGGGCTAGCGGAAGCACAGATACGCAGTATTTT.

This clonotype was seen at least ten times. The chain uses TRBV6-2 or TRBV6-3 and TRBJ1-2; TRBD1 might be the D (5 bases). Trimming removed 4 bases from V and 0 bases from J, with 6 bases in between. Germline V CDR1 and CDR2: MNHEY, SVGEGT. CDR3 length equals 13 residues. This CDR3 is CASSWGSNYGYTF. The CDR3 DNA reads TGTGCCAGCAGTTGGGGCTCTAACTATGGCTACACCTTC.

This clonotype was recorded many times. This chain connects TRBV13 to TRBJ1-1; tentative D call: TRBD1 (6 bases). Germline-derived CDR1 and CDR2 are PRHDT and FYEKMQ (reference sequence). The CDR3 is made up of 14 amino acids. Trimming took off 5 bases at V and 0 bases at J, with 10 bases between the two ends. The DNA of the CDR3 is TGTGCCAGCAGCCGGGGGGACATGAACACTGAAGCTTTCTTT. It encodes CASSRGDMNTEAFF.

This clonotype was recorded many times. This chain links TRBV11-3 with TRBJ2-1; TRBD2 matches 9 bases. Unmatched junction bases numbered 12, after V lost 4 bases and J lost 5 bases. CDR1 and CDR2 from the germline V gene are SGHNT and YENEEA. The CDR3 totals 17 residues. The CDR3 region has the DNA TGTGCCAGCAGCTATCTGGGTAGCGGGAGATCTAACAATGAGCAGTTCTTC. Protein sequence: CASSYLGSGRSNNEQFF.

Comments on this clonotype: One end of the junction is discordant with germline, which a read error may explain. The chain links TRBV19 to TRBJ2-1; tentative D call: TRBD2 (6 bases). The closer fit of TRBJ2-5 to the DNA end suggests the J call may be wrong. CDR3 length equals 16 residues. CDR1 and CDR2 (germline): LNHDA, SQIVND (reference sequence). CDR3 loop: CVSSLLRGGVQETQYF. In nucleotides, the CDR3 is TGTGTCAGTAGTCTACTTCGGGGCGGGGTCCAAGAGACCCAGTACTTC.

This clonotype was detected ten times or more. The chain uses TRBV12-3 or TRBV12-4 and TRBJ1-6, with D hard to call. The ends were cut back, 6 bases at V and 7 bases at J, with 10 bases in the middle. This CDR3 is built from 13 residues. CDR3 protein: CASSLGQNSPLHF. As DNA, the CDR3 is TGTGCCAGCAGCCTGGGTCAAAATTCACCCCTCCACTTT.

This clonotype was picked up many times. This chain uses TRBV12-3 or TRBV12-4 with TRBJ2-1, with D unclear. V lost 8 bases, J lost 0 bases, and 14 bases lay in between. The CDR3 runs to 15 residues. This CDR3 reads CASEDRPSSYNEQFF. The DNA for the CDR3 is TGTGCCAGCGAGGATCGTCCAAGCTCCTACAATGAGCAGTTCTTC.

Many counts were recorded for this clonotype. This chain links TRBV6-1 with TRBJ2-7; unclear D gene. CDR3 length: 13 amino acids. Germline V gene lookup returns CDR1 MNHNS and CDR2 SASEGT. Between the trimmed V and J ends, which lost 3 bases and 3 bases, there was a span of 9 bases. CDR3 residues: CASSEGNYYEQYF. CDR3 bases: TGTGCCAGCAGTGAGGGCAACTACTACGAGCAGTACTTC.

The CDR3: CASSAPQGISGANVLTF. CDR3 in DNA: TGTGCCAGCAGTGCACCACAGGGGATCTCTGGGGCCAACGTCCTGACTTTC. The chain carries TRBV27 and TRBJ2-6, with 7 bases identical to TRBD1. The CDR3 extends over 17 amino acids. The germline gives CDR1 MNHEY, CDR2 SMNVEV (reference sequence). Germline trimming cut 5 bases from V and 0 bases from J; bases unmatched to any gene: 7.

The table lists this clonotype with many counts. The chain carries TRBV7-2 and TRBJ2-7, with 10 bases that match TRBD2. Germline V gene lookup returns CDR1 SGHTA and CDR2 FQGNSA. The CDR3 totals 15 residues. J was trimmed by 4 bases and V by 2 bases; bases with no gene match: 5. The CDR3 nucleotides read TGTGCCAGCAGCTTAAACCCTAGCGGGAGTTACGAGCAGTACTTC. Translated: CASSLNPSGSYEQYF.

The V call is TRBV20-1, the J call TRBJ2-1, with 11 bases matching TRBD2. Trimming removed 7 bases from V and 7 bases from J; junction bases left unmatched: 18. CDR1 DFQATT and CDR2 SNEGSKA come from the germline V gene (reference sequence). This CDR3 contains 17 residues. The CDR3: CSVGTPLAGGRGNEQFF. The CDR3 nucleotides are TGCAGTGTAGGGACCCCTTTAGCGGGAGGGCGAGGGAATGAGCAGTTCTTC.

The CDR3 is CASSLTRDFTDTQYF. In DNA, the CDR3 is TGTGCCAGCAGCTTAACTAGGGATTTCACAGATACGCAGTATTTT. The gene calls are TRBV7-2 and TRBJ2-3; the D gene is possibly TRBD2 (5 bases). This CDR3 spans 15 amino acids. Trimming cost V 2 bases and J 2 bases, with 11 bases left between them. CDR1 is SGHTA and CDR2 is FQGNSA in the germline V gene.

This clonotype was seen ten or more times. J is TRBJ2-5 and V is TRBV27; D is ambiguous. Between the trimmed V and J ends, which lost 2 bases and 5 bases, there was a span of 21 bases. Germline CDR1 MNHEY, CDR2 SMNVEV (reference sequence). CDR3 length: 17 amino acids. The CDR3 nucleotides are TGTGCCAGCAGTTTAAGGGAAATAGGGTCCCCTCGGGAGACCCAGTACTTC. Translation gives CASSLREIGSPRETQYF.

The V gene is TRBV6-2 or TRBV6-3, the J gene TRBJ2-1; 7 bases are shared with TRBD2. The CDR3 runs 14 residues. Per germline, CDR1 MNHEY and CDR2 SVGEGT. With 8 bases clipped from V and 5 bases from J, the junction kept 9 bases outside the gene matches. The CDR3 loop is CASRGDDPHNEQFF. Written as DNA, the CDR3 is TGTGCCAGCCGGGGGGACGACCCCCACAATGAGCAGTTCTTC.

The sample holds a few counts of this clonotype. The chain links TRBV7-6 to TRBJ2-5; D might be TRBD2 (5 bases). V lost 5 bases, J lost 5 bases, and 15 bases lay in between. This CDR3 has 14 residues. The V gene's germline CDR1 is SGHVS and CDR2 FNYEAQ. The CDR3 region has the DNA TGTGCCAGCAGCACGACGGGCGGGTTCGAGACCCAGTACTTC. Translation: CASSTTGGFETQYF.

This clonotype was observed many times. The chain carries TRBV7-2 and TRBJ2-5; a weak D match, TRBD2 (6 bases). This CDR3 is 14 amino acids long. The V and J ends lost 3 bases and 5 bases respectively, with 13 bases between them. CDR1 and CDR2 from the germline V gene are SGHTA and FQGNSA. CDR3 sequence: CASSLLGGRETQYF. The CDR3 nucleotides read TGTGCCAGCAGCTTGTTGGGAGGACGGGAGACCCAGTACTTC. The variable domain in full, with the rest retrieved from reference TRBV7-2 and TRBJ2-5, is GAGVSQSPSNKVTEKGKDVELRCDPISGHTALYWYRQSLGQGLEFLIYFQGNSAPDKSGLPSDRFSAERTGGSVSTLTIQRTQQEDSAVYLCASSLLGGRETQYFGPGTRLLVL.

This clonotype appeared many times. V gene TRBV4-3 combines with J gene TRBJ1-1; TRBD1 might be the D (5 bases). The CDR3 is 14 residues long. Trimming removed 6 bases from V and 5 bases from J, with 16 bases in between. Germline assignment: CDR1 LGHNA and CDR2 YSLEER. The CDR3 loop is CASRGEQGGTEAFF. The CDR3 bases are TGCGCCAGCAGGGGGGAGCAGGGCGGGACTGAAGCTTTCTTT.

This clonotype was counted many times. This chain links TRBV5-6 with TRBJ2-7; the D is unclear. Germline CDR1 SGHDT, CDR2 YYEEEE. Trimming removed 0 bases from V and 0 bases from J, with 7 bases in between. The CDR3 is 14 residues long. The CDR3 here is CASSLVGHSYEQYF. The DNA of the CDR3 is TGTGCCAGCAGCTTGGTCGGGCACTCCTACGAGCAGTACTTC.

This clonotype showed up many times. CDR3 region: CSVEGTSGTDTQYF. CDR3 coding DNA: TGCAGCGTTGAAGGGACTAGCGGAACAGATACGCAGTATTTT. The chain is built from TRBV29-1 and TRBJ2-3, with TRBD2 matching over 10 bases. Germline V gives CDR1 SQVTM, CDR2 ANQGSEA. This CDR3 comprises 14 residues. Trimming cost V 1 base and J 3 bases; bases outside gene matches: 1.

This clonotype has at least ten counts. This chain connects TRBV24-1 to TRBJ2-2; 7 bases map to TRBD1. J gave up 3 bases and V 9 bases, and 3 bases lay outside the gene matches. CDR1 KGHDR and CDR2 SFDVKD come from the germline V gene. The CDR3 loop spans 13 amino acids. The CDR3 loop is CATGQDYTGELFF. The CDR3 nucleotides read TGTGCCACCGGACAGGATTACACCGGGGAGCTGTTTTTT.

This chain joins TRBV7-2 and TRBJ2-5; 7 bases line up with TRBD2. Germline values: CDR1 SGHTA, CDR2 FQGNSA. Trimming took 3 bases from V and 1 from J; bases not matched to a gene: 5. The CDR3 covers 15 residues. Here the CDR3 DNA reads TGTGCCAGCAGCTTCAAAGCGGGGATCCAAGAGACCCAGTACTTC. Translation gives CASSFKAGIQETQYF.

This clonotype was counted ten times or more. The rearrangement links TRBV30 to TRBJ2-3; 7 bases agree with TRBD1. CDR3 length equals 12 residues. Germline V gene data show CDR1 as GTSNPN and CDR2 as SVGIG (reference sequence). The CDR3 protein is CAGQGVTDTQYF. CDR3 coding DNA: TGTGCGGGGCAGGGGGTCACAGATACGCAGTATTTT.

This clonotype was observed at least ten times. The chain joins TRBV2 to TRBJ1-2; weak D call: TRBD1 (5 bases). Trimming shortened V by 1 base and J by 5 bases, and 11 bases separated the two germline ends. CDR3 length equals 14 residues. Per the germline V gene, CDR1 is SNHLY and CDR2 is FYNNEI. The CDR3 DNA reads as TGTGCCAGCAGTGAAGGGGACTTTGGGTATGGCTACACCTTC. Translation: CASSEGDFGYGYTF.

This clonotype was seen at least ten times. The gene calls are TRBV7-9 and TRBJ1-5; maybe TRBD1 (5 bases). CDR3 length: 17 amino acids. Deletions cut 1 base from V and 2 bases from J, with 15 bases between. Germline-derived CDR1 and CDR2 are SEHNR and FQNEAQ (reference sequence). In nucleotides, the CDR3 is TGTGCCAGCAGCTTAGGTGGGGACGGGAGAGGCAATCAGCCCCAGCATTTT. This encodes CASSLGGDGRGNQPQHF.

This clonotype has a count of ten or more. The rearrangement uses TRBV5-4 and TRBJ1-1; 7 bases are a match to TRBD1. The CDR3 contains 16 residues. Germline V gene lookup returns CDR1 SGHNT and CDR2 YYREEE (reference sequence). After removal of 4 bases from V and 1 base from J, the junction contained 10 bases not matched to a gene. Written as DNA, the CDR3 is TGTGCCAGCAGCCCTCCAGGGGGGAGTGGGAACACTGAAGCTTTCTTT. This encodes CASSPPGGSGNTEAFF. The full variable domain, its missing parts supplied by reference TRBV5-4 and TRBJ1-1, is ETGVTQSPTHLIKTRGQQVTLRCSSQSGHNTVSWYQQALGQGPQFIFQYYREEENGRGNFPPRFSGLQFPNYSSELNVNALELDDSALYLCASSPPGGSGNTEAFFGQGTRLTVV.

A note on this clonotype: One junction end does not reproduce the germline sequence, and a read error may be involved. The J gene is TRBJ2-3, the V gene TRBV7-3; D remains ambiguous. The CDR3 is made up of 13 amino acids. Germline V lookup: CDR1 SGHTA, CDR2 FQGTGA. For the CDR3, the DNA is TGTGCCAGCAGCTTAACAGGAGCCGAAACGCCGTATTTT. Protein sequence: CASSLTGAETPYF.

This clonotype was picked up a small number of times. The rearrangement uses TRBV9 and TRBJ1-1; D uncertain. Germline CDR1 reads SGDLS; CDR2 reads YYNGEE. V was cut by 0 bases and J by 4 bases, with 4 bases left in between. The CDR3 has 12 residues. CDR3 nucleotide sequence: TGTGCCAGCAGCGTAGCGGGCACTGAAGCTTTCTTT. Protein product: CASSVAGTEAFF.

At least ten counts were recorded for this clonotype. The rearrangement joins TRBV28 to TRBJ2-5, with D perhaps given as TRBD1 or TRBD2 (5 bases each). Germline CDR1 is MDHEN and CDR2 is SYDVKM. The CDR3 contains 12 residues. V was cut by 8 bases and J by 5 bases, with 12 bases left in between. The CDR3 nucleotides are TGTGCCAGCGCTGGGGCGGGCGAGACCCAGTACTTC. As protein: CASAGAGETQYF.

This clonotype was recorded a few times. The likely explanation is a read error, given a far larger clone one base away. The J gene is TRBJ1-2, the V gene TRBV7-3; 11 bases align to TRBD1. CDR1 is SGHTA and CDR2 is FQGTGA in the germline V gene. Trimming took 5 bases from V and 3 from J; bases not matched to a gene: 2. CDR3 size: 14 residues. This CDR3 is CASSPGQGDYGYTF. As DNA, the CDR3 is TGTGCCAGCAGCCCGGGACAGGGGGACTATGGCTACACCTTC.

This clonotype has at least ten counts. The chain uses TRBV27 and TRBJ1-1; D is undetermined. The CDR3 consists of 14 residues. From germline, CDR1 is MNHEY and CDR2 SMNVEV (reference sequence). Deletions cut 5 bases from V and 5 bases from J, with 15 bases between. CDR3 DNA: TGTGCCAGCAGTCAAGGAGGTGCGTGGACTGAAGCTTTCTTT. Translation gives CASSQGGAWTEAFF.